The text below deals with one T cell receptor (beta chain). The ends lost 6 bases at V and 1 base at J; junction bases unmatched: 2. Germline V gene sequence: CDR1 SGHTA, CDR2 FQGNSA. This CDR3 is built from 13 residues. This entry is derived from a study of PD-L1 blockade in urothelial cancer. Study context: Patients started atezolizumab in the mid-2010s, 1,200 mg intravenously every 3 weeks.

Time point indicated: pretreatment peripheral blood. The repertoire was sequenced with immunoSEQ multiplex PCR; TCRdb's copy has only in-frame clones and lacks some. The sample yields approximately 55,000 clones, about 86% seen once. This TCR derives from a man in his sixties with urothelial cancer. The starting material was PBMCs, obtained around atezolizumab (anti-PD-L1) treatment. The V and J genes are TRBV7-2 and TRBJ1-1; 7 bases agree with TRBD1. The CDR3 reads CASRRDRNTEAFF. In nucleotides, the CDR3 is TGTGCCAGCAGGAGGGACAGGAACACTGAAGCTTTCTTT.